Listed below are T cell receptor beta chains from one sample, sequenced in a study of blood T cell repertoires in COVID-19. Generated by immunoSEQ multiplex PCR, the TCRdb table keeps only in-frame clones and is missing some. The sample yields more than 70,000 clones, around 80% seen once. Sequenced input: peripheral blood. Receptors originate from an older woman with acute or convalescent COVID-19. Both conserved end residues are part of each CDR3. D genes are given only for firm matches. A row's size may be missing; if present it is once, few, many or a size class.

J | size | D | V | CDR3 | DNA
TRBJ2-1 | NA | TRBD2 | TRBV7-2 | CASSLALAEYNEQFF | TGTGCCAGCAGCTTAGCGCTAGCGGAGTACAATGAGCAGTTCTTC
TRBJ2-5 | NA | NA | TRBV5-4 | CASATGMRETQYF | TGTGCCAGCGCTACAGGGATGAGAGAGACCCAGTACTTC
TRBJ1-4 | NA | NA | TRBV5-6 | CASSLVGREEKLFF | TGTGCCAGCAGCTTGGTGGGGAGAGAAGAAAAACTGTTTTTT
TRBJ2-7 | few | NA | TRBV14 | CASSALRSYEQYF | TGTGCCAGCAGCGCACTCCGGTCCTACGAGCAGTACTTC
TRBJ1-2 | NA | TRBD1 | TRBV14 | CASSRDRGGYGYTF | TGTGCCAGCAGCAGAGACAGGGGAGGGTATGGCTACACCTTC
TRBJ1-6 | NA | NA | TRBV6-1 | CASSDLSPQSSPLHF | TGTGCCAGCAGTGACCTGTCCCCACAGAGTTCACCCCTCCACTTT
TRBJ1-2 | few | TRBD1 | TRBV7-9 | CASSGQGYGYTF | TGTGCCAGCAGCGGACAGGGGTACGGCTACACCTTC
TRBJ1-6 | few | NA | TRBV30 | CAWSEVAGTSPLHF | TGTGCCTGGAGTGAAGTGGCAGGAACTTCACCCCTCCACTTT
TRBJ2-7 | NA | NA | TRBV27 | CASSPGGLTPYEQYF | TGTGCCAGCAGTCCAGGAGGCCTTACTCCCTACGAGCAGTACTTC
TRBJ2-2 | few | TRBD2 | TRBV7-8 | CASSLHGRATGELFF | TGTGCCAGCAGCTTACACGGGAGGGCCACCGGGGAGCTGTTTTTT
TRBJ1-1 | NA | NA | TRBV7-2 | CASSLGRNTEAFF | TGTGCCAGCAGCTTAGGCAGGAACACTGAAGCTTTCTTT
TRBJ1-6 | NA | NA | TRBV18 | CASSPPGGDNSPLHF | TGTGCCAGCTCACCACCTGGAGGCGATAATTCACCCCTCCACTTT
TRBJ1-5 | NA | NA | TRBV5-1 | CASSLDRNQPQHF | TGCGCCAGCAGCTTGGACAGGAATCAGCCCCAGCATTTT
TRBJ1-1 | NA | TRBD1 | TRBV5-4 | CASSPDRGNRMNTEAFF | TGTGCCAGCAGCCCGGACAGGGGGAATCGTATGAACACTGAAGCTTTCTTT
TRBJ2-7 | few | TRBD1 | TRBV30 | CAWSTGQGNLEQYF | TGTGCCTGGAGTACAGGACAGGGTAATCTCGAGCAGTACTTC
TRBJ1-1 | NA | NA | TRBV3-1/TRBV3-2 | CASSQDLRRTEAFF | TGTGCCAGCAGCCAAGATTTGAGGCGGACTGAAGCTTTCTTT
TRBJ2-7 | NA | TRBD1 | TRBV12-3/TRBV12-4 | CASRRDSSYEQYF | TGTGCCAGCAGGAGGGACAGCTCCTACGAGCAGTACTTC
TRBJ1-4 | NA | TRBD1 | TRBV5-1 | CASSPDPGQMNEKLFF | TGCGCCAGCAGCCCCGACCCGGGACAGATGAATGAAAAACTGTTTTTT
TRBJ2-1 | NA | NA | TRBV30 | CAWDWGDQRSYNEQFF | TGTGCCTGGGACTGGGGGGACCAAAGGAGCTACAATGAGCAGTTCTTC
TRBJ2-7 | once | NA | TRBV5-4 | CASSLDLGYPGEQYF | TGTGCCAGCAGCTTGGACCTGGGCTACCCTGGGGAGCAGTACTTC
TRBJ2-3 | once | NA | TRBV7-2 | CASSAGGLFRDTQYF | TGTGCCAGCAGTGCCGGGGGGCTTTTTAGAGATACGCAGTATTTT
TRBJ2-3 | NA | TRBD1 | TRBV7-8 | CASSLYTDREAPDTQYF | TGTGCCAGCAGCTTATATACGGACAGGGAAGCCCCAGATACGCAGTATTTT
TRBJ1-6 | once | NA | TRBV18 | CASSPTGKGDSPLHF | TGTGCCAGCTCCCCTACAGGGAAGGGCGATTCACCCCTCCACTTT
TRBJ2-1 | few | NA | TRBV18 | CASSDDRLGRNEQFF | TGTGCCAGCTCAGATGACAGGCTTGGCAGGAATGAGCAGTTCTTC
TRBJ1-2 | NA | NA | TRBV4-1 | CASSDRSYGYTF | TGCGCCAGCAGTGACAGAAGCTATGGCTACACCTTC
TRBJ2-3 | NA | TRBD1 | TRBV10-1 | CASSQTGPTDTQYF | TGCGCCAGCAGCCAGACAGGGCCCACAGATACGCAGTATTTT
TRBJ2-2 | NA | NA | TRBV12-5 | CASGLGTDTGELFF | TGTGCTAGTGGTTTGGGGACAGACACCGGGGAGCTGTTTTTT
TRBJ2-5 | NA | TRBD2 | TRBV3-1/TRBV3-2 | CASSRPSGRQETQYF | TGTGCCAGCAGCCGCCCTAGCGGGAGGCAAGAGACCCAGTACTTC
TRBJ2-3 | NA | NA | TRBV10-3 | CAISYTDTQYF | TGTGCCATCAGTTATACAGATACGCAGTATTTT
TRBJ2-3 | NA | NA | TRBV14 | CASSQDYGDTQYF | TGTGCCAGCAGCCAAGATTACGGAGATACGCAGTATTTT
TRBJ1-2 | NA | TRBD1 | TRBV19 | CASSMVDRAIYGYTF | TGTGCCAGTAGTATGGTTGACAGGGCCATATATGGCTACACCTTC
TRBJ1-2 | NA | NA | TRBV28 | CASSSSLGGVEGYTF | TGTGCCAGCAGTTCGTCCCTCGGGGGGGTTGAAGGCTACACCTTC
TRBJ2-5 | NA | NA | TRBV9 | CASSWRTEETQYF | TGTGCCAGCAGCTGGCGGACAGAAGAGACCCAGTACTTC
TRBJ2-1 | NA | TRBD2 | TRBV6-2/TRBV6-3 | CASSYPGLAGGSIGDEQFF | TGTGCCAGCAGTTACCCTGGACTAGCGGGAGGCTCGATCGGCGATGAGCAGTTCTTC
TRBJ2-1 | NA | NA | TRBV11-3 | CASSLDRDNEQFF | TGTGCCAGCAGCTTAGACAGGGACAATGAGCAGTTCTTC
TRBJ1-4 | NA | NA | TRBV30 | CAWSTRGRVSNEKLFF | TGTGCCTGGAGTACCCGAGGGCGGGTATCTAATGAAAAACTGTTTTTT
TRBJ2-5 | NA | TRBD2 | TRBV5-1 | CASSLGLAGETQYF | TGCGCCAGCAGCTTGGGACTAGCGGGGGAGACCCAGTACTTC
TRBJ1-2 | NA | NA | TRBV6-6 | CASRRWGEGGGYTF | TGTGCCAGCCGCCGGTGGGGGGAAGGTGGTGGCTACACCTTC
TRBJ2-1 | NA | NA | TRBV3-1/TRBV3-2 | CATRGGVGSYNEQFF | TGTGCCACCCGAGGAGGGGTCGGTAGCTACAATGAGCAGTTCTTC
TRBJ2-7 | NA | TRBD1 | TRBV10-3 | CAISVPGQASEQYF | TGTGCCATCAGTGTACCGGGACAGGCTAGCGAGCAGTACTTC
TRBJ2-7 | few | TRBD2 | TRBV5-6 | CASSPTSGRAFIHEQYF | TGTGCCAGCAGCCCGACTAGCGGGAGGGCCTTTATCCACGAGCAGTACTTC
TRBJ2-1 | NA | NA | TRBV3-1/TRBV3-2 | CASSQDLTGGGEQFF | TGTGCCAGCAGCCAAGATTTAACAGGGGGGGGTGAGCAGTTCTTC
TRBJ1-2 | NA | NA | TRBV24-1 | CATSDSASRGASGGYTF | TGTGCCACCAGTGATTCGGCGTCCCGGGGGGCGTCGGGCGGCTACACCTTC
TRBJ1-2 | NA | NA | TRBV18 | CASSPATLRGYGYTF | TGTGCCAGCTCACCCGCTACGCTTCGGGGGTATGGCTACACCTTC
TRBJ1-5 | NA | NA | TRBV20-1 | CSASSRASNQPQHF | TGCAGTGCTAGTAGTAGAGCTAGCAATCAGCCCCAGCATTTT
TRBJ2-7 | few | TRBD2 | TRBV30 | CAWNSGRAGEQYF | TGTGCCTGGAATAGCGGGAGGGCCGGGGAGCAGTACTTC
TRBJ1-3 | NA | TRBD1 | TRBV2 | CASNRDRASSGNTIYF | TGTGCCAGCAACCGGGACAGGGCAAGCTCTGGAAACACCATATATTTT
TRBJ2-2 | NA | TRBD2 | TRBV7-2 | CASSIQGLAGVGGELFF | TGTGCCAGCAGCATCCAAGGACTAGCGGGAGTGGGCGGGGAGCTGTTTTTT
TRBJ1-2 | NA | TRBD1 | TRBV27 | CASSLSYGDRDLNYGYTF | TGTGCCAGCAGTTTAAGTTACGGGGACAGAGACCTTAACTATGGCTACACCTTC
TRBJ1-2 | NA | NA | TRBV10-2 | CASSGGALGGGNYGYTF | TGCGCCAGCAGTGGAGGAGCTCTCGGAGGTGGTAACTATGGCTACACCTTC
TRBJ2-7 | NA | NA | TRBV14 | CASSATAGSIGEQYF | TGTGCCAGCAGTGCGACCGCAGGTTCGATAGGCGAGCAGTACTTC
TRBJ2-7 | NA | TRBD2 | TRBV7-9 | CASSVGLVYEQYF | TGTGCCAGCAGCGTCGGACTAGTCTACGAGCAGTACTTC
TRBJ2-1 | NA | NA | TRBV11-3 | CASSPARSPYNEQFF | TGTGCCAGCAGCCCAGCCAGGTCGCCCTACAATGAGCAGTTCTTC
TRBJ2-5 | NA | TRBD2 | TRBV10-2 | CASSELLGGETQYF | TGCGCCAGCAGCGAACTCCTGGGGGGGGAGACCCAGTACTTC
TRBJ1-6 | NA | NA | TRBV9 | CASSVMAGLNSPLHF | TGTGCCAGCAGCGTAATGGCAGGGCTAAATTCACCCCTCCACTTT